This T cell receptor beta chain was sequenced in a study of blood T cell repertoires in COVID-19. Study context: Some COVID-19 samples were acute and others convalescent; all came from the United States, Italy and Spain. Nucleic acid was either cDNA or gDNA, and it came from T cells, B-cell-depleted T cells, or PBMCs.

Clones were sequenced by immunoSEQ multiplex PCR, and TCRdb holds only the in-frame ones, with some missing. The sample yields around 400,000 clones, around 87% seen once. Seattle patient enrollment occurred during active infection, with longitudinal follow-up thereafter. The ends lost 6 bases at V and 7 bases at J; junction bases unmatched: 9. This CDR3 is 14 amino acids long. The germline V gene encodes CDR1 SGDLS and CDR2 YYNGEE. The TCR sequence derives from a woman in her fifties or sixties with COVID-19, enrolled during active disease. The gene calls are TRBV9 and TRBJ1-1; TRBD1 agrees at 10 bases. Sequencing used peripheral blood. CDR3 in amino acids: CASNKGQGISEAFF. CDR3 nucleotides: TGTGCCAGCAACAAGGGACAGGGGATTAGTGAAGCTTTCTTT.